What follows is one T cell receptor (beta chain) and its context. V dropped 3 bases and J dropped 0 bases, with 13 bases sitting between them. Germline V lookup: CDR1 SGDLS, CDR2 YYNGEE. The CDR3 is 15 amino acids. The data were taken from a study of cytomegalovirus exposure and HLA in healthy donors. Study-level background: The study's early data release held approximately 91 million unique TCRs from HLA-typed donors.

PCR was performed using 60 Vbeta and 13 Jbeta primers. Using immunoSEQ multiplex PCR, the repertoire was profiled, and TCRdb retains in-frame clones only, with some absent. The sample holds some 130,000 clones, around 80% seen once. This sequence originates from a man aged 30 to 45 in good health. The sequencing sample was made of PBMCs. This chain joins TRBV9 and TRBJ2-7; D might be TRBD2 (6 bases). CDR3 nucleotide sequence: TGTGCCAGCAGCGGGAGGGGCGGGAACTCCTACGAGCAGTACTTC. This codes for CASSGRGGNSYEQYF. Looking up the rest from reference TRBV9 and TRBJ2-7 gives the full variable domain: DSGVTQTPKHLITATGQRVTLRCSPRSGDLSVYWYQQSLDQGLQFLIQYYNGEERAKGNILERFSAQQFPDLHSELNLSSLELGDSALYFCASSGRGGNSYEQYFGPGTRLTVT.